These 27 T cell receptor beta chains share one sample of origin, sequenced in a study of cytomegalovirus exposure and HLA in healthy donors (TCRdb year 2017). Library prep was done by the immunoSEQ multiplex PCR assay. The multiplex PCR relied on a mix of 60 forward primers for TCR Vbeta segments and 13 reverse primers for TCR Jbeta segments. The immuneACCESS repertoire file appears here via TCRdb, limited to in-frame rearrangements. These files lack a portion of the clones; in checked studies, under half of the deficit traces to unresolved V genes, and the cause of the others is not known. The sample table lists some 140,000 clones, roughly 80% of them with a count of one. The ten largest clones capture 1.2% of the sample. Source material: PBMCs. These receptors all stem from a man aged 50-60 years in good health and CMV-seronegative.

The V call is TRBV29-1, the J call TRBJ2-2; TRBD2 is a possible D gene (5 bases). The CDR3 covers 13 residues. Trimming removed 7 bases at V and 9 bases at J, with 18 bases between. Germline V gene data show CDR1 as SQVTM and CDR2 as ANQGSEA. The CDR3 loop reads CSAGGDSYRELFF. The CDR3 DNA sequence: TGCAGCGCCGGAGGAGACTCCTACCGGGAGCTGTTTTTT.

The rearrangement joins TRBV13 to TRBJ2-1; D might be TRBD1 (11 bases). V was clipped by 4 bases and J by 2 bases, with 27 bases between them. Per germline, CDR1 PRHDT and CDR2 FYEKMQ (reference sequence). The CDR3 runs 20 residues. Here the CDR3 DNA reads TGTGCCAGCAGCTCCGGACAGGGGGCAATACTAGCGGGGCCCTACAATGAGCAGTTCTTC. Amino acid sequence: CASSSGQGAILAGPYNEQFF.

This clone has just a few counts. V usage is TRBV5-6 and J usage is TRBJ1-5, with unresolved D. This CDR3 region has 15 residues. V was trimmed by 0 bases and J by 0 bases, leaving 7 bases between them. CDR1 and CDR2 from the germline V gene are SGHDT and YYEEEE. Written as DNA, the CDR3 is TGTGCCAGCAGCTTGGACGGAGATAGCAATCAGCCCCAGCATTTT. Protein sequence: CASSLDGDSNQPQHF.

The chain links TRBV27 to TRBJ1-4; weak D call: TRBD1 (6 bases). The V and J ends lost 5 bases and 7 bases respectively, with 17 bases between them. This CDR3 is built from 15 residues. CDR1 is MNHEY, CDR2 SMNVEV, per germline (reference sequence). The CDR3 nucleotides are TGTGCCAGCAGTCCCGACCCAAACAGGGTTGAAAAACTGTTTTTT. Encoded protein: CASSPDPNRVEKLFF.

This clone was seen a single time. J is TRBJ2-7 and V is TRBV2; the match to TRBD1 covers 10 bases. Germline CDR1 is SNHLY and CDR2 is FYNNEI. The V segment lost 5 bases and the J segment 4 bases; nucleotides outside the gene matches: 8. CDR3 length: 15 amino acids. The CDR3 DNA follows: TGTGCCAGCAGTCCAGACAGGGGGCAAGGTTACGAGCAGTACTTC. Its translation is CASSPDRGQGYEQYF. The full variable domain, rest sourced from reference TRBV2 and TRBJ2-7, is EPEVTQTPSHQVTQMGQEVILRCVPISNHLYFYWYRQILGQKVEFLVSFYNNEISEKSEIFDDQFSVERPDGSNFTLKIRSTKLEDSAMYFCASSPDRGQGYEQYFGPGTRLTVT.

V usage is TRBV7-2 and J usage is TRBJ2-7, with TRBD2 as a possible D gene (7 bases). Germline-derived CDR1 and CDR2 are SGHTA and FQGNSA. This CDR3 has 16 amino acids. V was trimmed by 6 bases and J by 3 bases, leaving 21 bases between them. CDR3 residues: CASSYVTGRVSYEQYF. For the CDR3, the DNA is TGTGCCAGCAGTTACGTAACAGGGAGGGTTAGCTACGAGCAGTACTTC. The whole variable domain, remainder taken from reference TRBV7-2 and TRBJ2-7, is GAGVSQSPSNKVTEKGKDVELRCDPISGHTALYWYRQSLGQGLEFLIYFQGNSAPDKSGLPSDRFSAERTGGSVSTLTIQRTQQEDSAVYLCASSYVTGRVSYEQYFGPGTRLTVT.

The genes are TRBV30 and TRBJ2-7, with D maybe TRBD2 (5 bases). The CDR3 totals 17 residues. The V gene lost 2 bases and the J gene lost 4 bases, with 24 bases spanning the gap. CDR1 and CDR2 (germline): GTSNPN, SVGIG (reference sequence). Here the CDR3 reads CAWSTRLRPSLSYEQYF. As DNA, the CDR3 is TGTGCCTGGAGTACACGACTACGGCCCTCCCTCTCGTACGAGCAGTACTTC.

This sequence joins TRBV6-1 and TRBJ2-1; 8 bases are shared with TRBD2. V shed 6 bases, J shed 3 bases, and the junction held 7 bases outside the gene matches. This CDR3 has 15 residues. Germline V lookup: CDR1 MNHNS, CDR2 SASEGT. CDR3 coding DNA: TGTGCCAGCAGGACACCGGGGGGGGGCTACAATGAGCAGTTCTTC. This gives the protein CASRTPGGGYNEQFF.

CDR3 sequence reads: CASSQDGPGDRANGYTF. CDR3 nucleotides: TGCGCCAGCAGCCAAGATGGCCCTGGAGACAGGGCTAATGGCTACACCTTC. The rearrangement uses TRBV4-3 and TRBJ1-2; 7 bases agree with TRBD1. The CDR3 is made up of 17 amino acids. Germline V gives CDR1 LGHNA, CDR2 YSLEER. The trim removed 0 bases at V and 6 bases at J, leaving 13 bases unmatched.

The chain carries TRBV18 and TRBJ1-4; 7 bases fit TRBD1. The CDR3 extends over 16 amino acids. V gave up 5 bases and J gave up 0 bases; unmatched junction bases: 6. The germline V gene has CDR1 KGHSH and CDR2 LQKENI. CDR3 in amino acids: CASSIRQGATNEKLFF. DNA for the CDR3: TGTGCCAGCTCAATTAGACAGGGTGCAACTAATGAAAAACTGTTTTTT.

The rearrangement uses TRBV30 and TRBJ1-2; TRBD1 aligns across 10 bases. CDR1 and CDR2 from the germline V gene are GTSNPN and SVGIG (reference sequence). This CDR3 has 14 residues. Losses at the gene ends were 8 bases for V and 3 bases for J; bases not matched to a gene: 9. CDR3 amino acids: CASVQGTGDYGYTF. The CDR3 DNA follows: TGTGCCAGCGTACAGGGGACAGGGGACTATGGCTACACCTTC.

This chain links TRBV30 with TRBJ1-4; D ambiguous. The CDR3 contains 14 residues. CDR1 GTSNPN and CDR2 SVGIG come from the germline V gene (reference sequence). Trimming removed 3 bases at V and 0 bases at J, with 8 bases between. Here the CDR3 reads CAWRIVATNEKLFF. Written as DNA, the CDR3 is TGTGCCTGGAGGATAGTTGCAACTAATGAAAAACTGTTTTTT.

The V gene is TRBV19, the J gene TRBJ2-1; TRBD2 matches 10 bases. The CDR3 totals 17 residues. Germline CDR1 LNHDA, CDR2 SQIVND (reference sequence). V trimming: 4 bases; J trimming: 6 bases; junction bases outside the gene matches: 12. CDR3 sequence: CASSNPLLAGVLNEQFF. In DNA form, the CDR3 reads TGTGCCAGTAGTAACCCCCTTCTAGCGGGAGTCCTCAATGAGCAGTTCTTC.

The chain joins TRBV5-1 to TRBJ2-5; 10 bases agree with TRBD2. This CDR3 contains 17 residues. With 5 bases clipped from V and 9 bases from J, the junction kept 19 bases outside the gene matches. Germline V gives CDR1 SGHRS, CDR2 YFSETQ. This chain's CDR3 is CASSQAGGPFYTASQYF. The CDR3 DNA sequence: TGCGCCAGCAGTCAAGCGGGAGGGCCTTTTTATACAGCATCCCAGTACTTC.

This chain joins TRBV19 and TRBJ2-7; 13 positions match TRBD2. V lost 6 bases to trimming and J lost 1 base; unmatched junction nucleotides: 3. Germline CDR1 is LNHDA and CDR2 is SQIVND (reference sequence). The CDR3 spans 15 residues. CDR3 sequence reads: CASSLGLAGSYEQYF. CDR3 nucleotides: TGTGCCAGTAGCTTGGGACTAGCGGGATCCTACGAGCAGTACTTC.

The genes are TRBV6-1 and TRBJ1-1; 9 bases are a match to TRBD1. The CDR3 length is 14 residues. V was pared by 8 bases and J by 3 bases, with 7 bases of the junction left unmatched. Germline loops: CDR1 MNHNS, CDR2 SASEGT. The CDR3: CASVNRGLDTEAFF. The CDR3, as DNA: TGTGCCAGCGTAAACAGGGGGCTGGACACTGAAGCTTTCTTT.

The V gene is TRBV10-1, the J gene TRBJ2-3, with D possibly matching TRBD1 (5 bases). The germline CDR1 and CDR2 sequences are WNHNN and SYGVQD (reference sequence). The CDR3 loop spans 13 amino acids. With 0 bases removed from V and 12 bases from J, the gap between germline ends came to 13 bases. The CDR3 DNA reads as TGCGCCAGCAGTGAGTCTGTCCAGGGCCCCCAGTATTTT. Its protein is CASSESVQGPQYF.

This chain joins TRBV29-1 and TRBJ2-7, with a weak D call TRBD1 (6 bases). This CDR3 comprises 12 residues. V was pared by 2 bases and J by 7 bases, with 12 bases between. Germline CDR1 reads SQVTM; CDR2 reads ANQGSEA. The CDR3 nucleotides read TGCAGCGTTGAAATGGCAGGGGATGAGCAGTACTTC. Its protein product is CSVEMAGDEQYF.

The chain is built from TRBV7-9 and TRBJ1-2; 9 bases align to TRBD1. Unmatched junction bases numbered 11, after V lost 5 bases and J lost 13 bases. The germline CDR1 and CDR2 sequences are SEHNR and FQNEAQ (reference sequence). The CDR3 runs to 13 residues. The CDR3 DNA reads as TGTGCCAGCAGCCCGGGACAGGGAAGAATAACCACCTTC. This translates into CASSPGQGRITTF.

The genes are TRBV2 and TRBJ2-3; the match to TRBD1 covers 7 bases. The CDR3 has 15 residues. V lost 6 bases, J lost 4 bases, and 10 bases stayed unmatched. The germline gives CDR1 SNHLY, CDR2 FYNNEI. CDR3 coding DNA: TGTGCCAGCAGAATCCCGGGACAGTATCCAGATACGCAGTATTTT. As protein: CASRIPGQYPDTQYF.

This chain uses TRBV19 with TRBJ1-1; the D is unclear. Looked up from germline, CDR1 is LNHDA and CDR2 is SQIVND (reference sequence). This CDR3 is 15 amino acids long. Trimming shortened V by 5 bases and J by 0 bases, and 13 bases separated the two germline ends. The CDR3 region is CASSSAGSMNTEAFF. Here the CDR3 DNA reads TGTGCCAGTAGTTCAGCGGGCAGCATGAACACTGAAGCTTTCTTT.

The gene calls are TRBV2 and TRBJ2-3; 9 bases are shared with TRBD2. Germline-derived CDR1 and CDR2 are SNHLY and FYNNEI. The CDR3 is 13 amino acids. J lost 0 bases, V lost 11 bases, and 3 bases had no gene match. CDR3 amino acids: CAYLAGSTDTQYF. The CDR3, as DNA: TGTGCCTACCTAGCGGGGAGCACAGATACGCAGTATTTT.

The rearrangement links TRBV5-8 to TRBJ2-5; possible D gene TRBD1, 8 bases. V lost 6 bases, J lost 5 bases, and 23 bases lay in between. The germline V gene has CDR1 SGHTS and CDR2 YDEGEE. The CDR3 loop spans 16 amino acids. CDR3 residues: CASTRTGRVGTETQYF. DNA of the CDR3: TGTGCCAGCACCAGGACAGGGAGGGTCGGGACGGAGACCCAGTACTTC.

This chain's CDR3 is CASSTPRGDTEAFF. The DNA for the CDR3 is TGCGCCAGCAGCACCCCACGGGGGGACACTGAAGCTTTCTTT. The chain links TRBV4-1 to TRBJ1-1, with D possibly being TRBD1 (5 bases). The CDR3 consists of 14 residues. The ends were cut back, 5 bases at V and 3 bases at J, with 13 bases in the middle. Germline values: CDR1 MGHRA, CDR2 YSYEKL.

The chain joins TRBV28 to TRBJ2-3; 9 bases are a match to TRBD1. The CDR3 covers 16 residues. Germline CDR1 MDHEN, CDR2 SYDVKM. The junction had 14 bases not matched to a gene; V was cut back by 4 bases and J by 9 bases. The CDR3 spells CASSYQTGGIGFTQYF. For the CDR3, the DNA is TGTGCCAGCAGTTACCAAACAGGGGGCATCGGATTCACGCAGTATTTT.

The chain carries TRBV19 and TRBJ2-6, with 9 nucleotides matching TRBD1. The J segment lost 2 bases and the V segment lost 9 bases, leaving 8 bases of the junction unmatched. The CDR3 spans 16 residues. CDR1 and CDR2 from the germline V gene are LNHDA and SQIVND (reference sequence). CDR3 residues: CASRRDREAGANVLTF. The CDR3 DNA reads TGTGCCAGCCGCCGGGACAGGGAAGCTGGGGCCAACGTCCTGACTTTC.

This sequence joins TRBV2 and TRBJ1-2; maybe TRBD1 (5 bases). This CDR3 spans 16 amino acids. V lost 6 bases to trimming and J lost 3 bases, with 20 bases between them. In germline, CDR1 is SNHLY, CDR2 FYNNEI. Here the CDR3 DNA reads TGTGCCAGCAGGGGGGGTTATACGGGTACAGACTATGGCTACACCTTC. Amino acid sequence: CASRGGYTGTDYGYTF.